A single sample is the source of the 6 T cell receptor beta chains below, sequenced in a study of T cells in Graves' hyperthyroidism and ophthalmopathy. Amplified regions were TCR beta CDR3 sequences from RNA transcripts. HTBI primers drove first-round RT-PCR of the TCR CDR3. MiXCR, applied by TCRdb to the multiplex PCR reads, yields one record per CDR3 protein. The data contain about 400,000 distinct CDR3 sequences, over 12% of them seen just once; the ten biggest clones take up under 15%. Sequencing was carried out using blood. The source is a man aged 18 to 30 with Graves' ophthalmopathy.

The CDR3 DNA reads as TGCGCCAGCAGCCAAGCGCCGGCGGGAGGGCCTGCAGATACGCAGTATTTT. This codes for CASSQAPAGGPADTQYF. V is TRBV4-1 and J is TRBJ2-3; 9 bases match TRBD2. Germline CDR1 is MGHRA and CDR2 is YSYEKL. This CDR3 has 17 amino acids. With 1 base clipped from V and 4 bases from J, the junction kept 9 bases outside the gene matches.

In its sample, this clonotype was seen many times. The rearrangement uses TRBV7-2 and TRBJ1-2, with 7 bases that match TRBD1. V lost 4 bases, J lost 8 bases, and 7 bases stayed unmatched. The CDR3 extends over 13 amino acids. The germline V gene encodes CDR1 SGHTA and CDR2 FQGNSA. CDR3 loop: CASSYRQGYGYTF. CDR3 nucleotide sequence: TGTGCCAGCAGCTACCGACAGGGCTACGGCTACACCTTC.

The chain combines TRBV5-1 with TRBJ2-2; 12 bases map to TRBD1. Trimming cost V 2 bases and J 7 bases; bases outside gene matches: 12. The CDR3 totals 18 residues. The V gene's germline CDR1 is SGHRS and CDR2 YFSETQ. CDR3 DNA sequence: TGCGCCAGCAGCTTTCGTTATCCGGGACAGGGGGCTGGCGGGGAGCTGTTTTTT. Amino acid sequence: CASSFRYPGQGAGGELFF.

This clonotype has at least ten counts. DNA of the CDR3: TGTGCCACTACCCTCGACAGGGCGAGCACTGAAGCTTTCTTT. This translates into CATTLDRASTEAFF. The rearrangement links TRBV15 to TRBJ1-1; 7 bases agree with TRBD1. V lost 9 bases, J lost 4 bases, and 11 bases stayed unmatched. Germline-derived CDR1 and CDR2 are LNHNV and YYDKDF (reference sequence). The CDR3 contains 14 residues.

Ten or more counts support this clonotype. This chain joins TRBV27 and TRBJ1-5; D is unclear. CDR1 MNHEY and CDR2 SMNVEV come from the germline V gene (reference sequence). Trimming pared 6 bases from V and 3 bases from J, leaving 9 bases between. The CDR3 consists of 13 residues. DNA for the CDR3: TGTGCCAGCAGCGGACGGAACAATCAGCCCCAGCATTTT. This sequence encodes CASSGRNNQPQHF.

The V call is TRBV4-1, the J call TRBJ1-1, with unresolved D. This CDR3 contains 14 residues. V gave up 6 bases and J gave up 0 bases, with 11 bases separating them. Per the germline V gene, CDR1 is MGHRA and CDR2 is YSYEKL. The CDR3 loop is CASRQILMNTEAFF. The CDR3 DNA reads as TGCGCCAGCAGGCAGATACTCATGAACACTGAAGCTTTCTTT.